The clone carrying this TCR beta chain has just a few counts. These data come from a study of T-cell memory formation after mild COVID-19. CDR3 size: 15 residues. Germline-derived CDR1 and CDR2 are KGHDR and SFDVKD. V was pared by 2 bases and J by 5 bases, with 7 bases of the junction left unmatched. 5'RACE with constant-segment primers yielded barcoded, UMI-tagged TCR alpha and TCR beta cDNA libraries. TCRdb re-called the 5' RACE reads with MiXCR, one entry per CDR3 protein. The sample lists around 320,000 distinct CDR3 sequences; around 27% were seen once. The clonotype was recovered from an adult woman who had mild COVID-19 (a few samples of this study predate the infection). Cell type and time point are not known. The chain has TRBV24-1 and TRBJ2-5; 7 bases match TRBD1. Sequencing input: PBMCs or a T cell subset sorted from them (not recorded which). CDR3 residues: CATSDWAGGDETQYF. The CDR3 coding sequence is TGTGCCACCAGTGATTGGGCAGGGGGAGATGAGACCCAGTACTTC.